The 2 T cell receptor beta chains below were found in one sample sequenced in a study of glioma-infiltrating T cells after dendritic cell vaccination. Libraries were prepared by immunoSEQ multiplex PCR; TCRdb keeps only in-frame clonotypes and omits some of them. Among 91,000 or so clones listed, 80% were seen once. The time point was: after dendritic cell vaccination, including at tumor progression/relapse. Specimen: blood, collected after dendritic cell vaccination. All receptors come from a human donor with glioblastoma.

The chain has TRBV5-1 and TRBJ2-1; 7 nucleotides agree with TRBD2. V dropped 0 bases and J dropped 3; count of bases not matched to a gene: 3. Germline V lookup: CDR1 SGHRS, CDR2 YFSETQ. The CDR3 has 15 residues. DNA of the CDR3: TGCGCCAGCAGCTTGGACGGGGGGAACTACAATGAGCAGTTCTTC. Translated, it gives CASSLDGGNYNEQFF.

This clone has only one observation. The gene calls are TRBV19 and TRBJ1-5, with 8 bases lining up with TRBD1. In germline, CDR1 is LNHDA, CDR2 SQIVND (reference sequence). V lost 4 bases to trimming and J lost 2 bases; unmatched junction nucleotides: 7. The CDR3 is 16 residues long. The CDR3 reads CASSKGQGIGNQPQHF. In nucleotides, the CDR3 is TGTGCCAGTAGTAAAGGACAGGGTATAGGCAATCAGCCCCAGCATTTT.